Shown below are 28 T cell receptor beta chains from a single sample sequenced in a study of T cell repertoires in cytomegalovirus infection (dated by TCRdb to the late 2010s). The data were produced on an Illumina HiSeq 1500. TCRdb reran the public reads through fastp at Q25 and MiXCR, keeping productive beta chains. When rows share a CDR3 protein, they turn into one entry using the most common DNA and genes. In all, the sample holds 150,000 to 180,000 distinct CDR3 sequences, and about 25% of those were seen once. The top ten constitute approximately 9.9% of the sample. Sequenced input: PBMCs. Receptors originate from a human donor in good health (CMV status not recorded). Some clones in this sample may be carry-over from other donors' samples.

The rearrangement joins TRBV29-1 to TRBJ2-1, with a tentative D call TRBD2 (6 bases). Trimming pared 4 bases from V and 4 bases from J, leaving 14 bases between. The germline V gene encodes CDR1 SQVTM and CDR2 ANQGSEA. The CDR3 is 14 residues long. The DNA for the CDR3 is TGCAGCGTTGGGAGGGACTCCGGGTACAATGAGCAGTTCTTC. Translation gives CSVGRDSGYNEQFF.

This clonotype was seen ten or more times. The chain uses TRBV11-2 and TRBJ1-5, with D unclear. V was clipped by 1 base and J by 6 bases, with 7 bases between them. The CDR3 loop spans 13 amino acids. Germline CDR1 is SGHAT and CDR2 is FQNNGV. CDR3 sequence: CASSLGTGQPQHF. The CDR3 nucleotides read TGTGCCAGCAGCTTAGGTACGGGTCAGCCCCAGCATTTT.

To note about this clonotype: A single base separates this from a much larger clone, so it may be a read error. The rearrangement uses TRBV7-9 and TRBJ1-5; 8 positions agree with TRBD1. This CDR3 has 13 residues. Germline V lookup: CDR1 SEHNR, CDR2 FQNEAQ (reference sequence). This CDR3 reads CASSRTGTQLQHF. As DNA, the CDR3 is TGTGCCAGCAGCCGGACAGGGACGCAGCTCCAGCATTTT.

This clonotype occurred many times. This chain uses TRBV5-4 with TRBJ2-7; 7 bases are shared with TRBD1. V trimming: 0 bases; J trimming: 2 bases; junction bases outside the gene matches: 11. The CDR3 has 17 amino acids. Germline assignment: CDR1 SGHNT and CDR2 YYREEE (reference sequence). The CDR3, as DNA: TGTGCCAGCAGCTTGGATATGACAGGGACCTTAGCCTACGAGCAGTACTTC. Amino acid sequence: CASSLDMTGTLAYEQYF.

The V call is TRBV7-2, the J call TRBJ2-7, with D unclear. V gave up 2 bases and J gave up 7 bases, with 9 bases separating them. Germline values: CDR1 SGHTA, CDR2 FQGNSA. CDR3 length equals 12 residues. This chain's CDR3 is CASSLSLVEQYF. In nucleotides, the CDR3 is TGTGCCAGCAGCTTATCCCTAGTGGAGCAGTACTTC.

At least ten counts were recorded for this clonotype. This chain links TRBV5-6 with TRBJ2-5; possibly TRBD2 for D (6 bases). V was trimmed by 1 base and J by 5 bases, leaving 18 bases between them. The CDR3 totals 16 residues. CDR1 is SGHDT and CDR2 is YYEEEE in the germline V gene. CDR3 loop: CASSLSQRAGGETQYF. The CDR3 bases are TGTGCCAGCAGCTTGTCCCAGCGCGCCGGAGGGGAGACCCAGTACTTC.

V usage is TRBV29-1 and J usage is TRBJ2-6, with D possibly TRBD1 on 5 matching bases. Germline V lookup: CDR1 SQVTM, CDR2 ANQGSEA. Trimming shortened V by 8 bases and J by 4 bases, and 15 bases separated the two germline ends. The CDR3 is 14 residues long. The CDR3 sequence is CSPSGHFGANVLTF. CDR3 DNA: TGCAGCCCCTCCGGACACTTCGGGGCCAACGTCCTGACTTTC.

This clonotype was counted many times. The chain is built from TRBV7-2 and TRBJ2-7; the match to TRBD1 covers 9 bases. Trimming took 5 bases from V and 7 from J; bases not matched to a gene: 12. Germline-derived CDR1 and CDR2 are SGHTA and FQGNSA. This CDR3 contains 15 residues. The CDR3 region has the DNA TGTGCCAGCAGCGGGTCCGGGACAGGGCTGGATGAGCAGTACTTC. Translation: CASSGSGTGLDEQYF. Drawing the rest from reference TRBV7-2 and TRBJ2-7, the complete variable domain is GAGVSQSPSNKVTEKGKDVELRCDPISGHTALYWYRQSLGQGLEFLIYFQGNSAPDKSGLPSDRFSAERTGGSVSTLTIQRTQQEDSAVYLCASSGSGTGLDEQYFGPGTRLTVT.

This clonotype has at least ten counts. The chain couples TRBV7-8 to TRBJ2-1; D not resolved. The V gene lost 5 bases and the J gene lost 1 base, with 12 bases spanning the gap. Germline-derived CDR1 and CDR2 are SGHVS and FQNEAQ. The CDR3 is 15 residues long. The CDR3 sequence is CASSLLASSYNEQFF. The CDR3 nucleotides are TGTGCCAGCAGCCTCCTTGCCTCTTCCTACAATGAGCAGTTCTTC.

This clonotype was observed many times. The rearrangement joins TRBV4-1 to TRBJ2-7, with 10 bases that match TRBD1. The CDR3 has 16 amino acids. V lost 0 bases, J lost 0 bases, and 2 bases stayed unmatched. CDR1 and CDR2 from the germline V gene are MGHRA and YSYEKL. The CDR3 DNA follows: TGCGCCAGCAGCCAAGAGGGACAGGGGTCCTCCTACGAGCAGTACTTC. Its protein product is CASSQEGQGSSYEQYF.

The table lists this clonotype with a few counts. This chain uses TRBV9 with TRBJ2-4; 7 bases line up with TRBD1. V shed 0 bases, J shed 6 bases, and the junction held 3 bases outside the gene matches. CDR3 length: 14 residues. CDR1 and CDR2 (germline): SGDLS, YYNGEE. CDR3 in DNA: TGTGCCAGCAGCGTAGGGACAGGTGGAAACATTCAGTACTTC. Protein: CASSVGTGGNIQYF.

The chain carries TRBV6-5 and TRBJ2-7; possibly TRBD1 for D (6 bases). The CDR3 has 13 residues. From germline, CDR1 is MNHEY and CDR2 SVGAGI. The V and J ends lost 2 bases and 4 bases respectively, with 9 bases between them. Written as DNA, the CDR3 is TGTGCCAGCAGTTACACACAGGGTTACGAGCAGTACTTC. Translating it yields CASSYTQGYEQYF.

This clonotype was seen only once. CDR3 DNA: TGTGCCAGTAGTATAGGAGCAGGGGGTGGCACTGAAGCTTTCTTT. It is translated as CASSIGAGGGTEAFF. This chain joins TRBV19 and TRBJ1-1, with 7 bases lining up with TRBD1. The CDR3 extends over 15 amino acids. The junction had 6 bases not matched to a gene; V was cut back by 1 base and J by 4 bases. The germline V gene encodes CDR1 LNHDA and CDR2 SQIVND (reference sequence). The whole variable domain, filled in from reference TRBV19 and TRBJ1-1, reads DGGITQSPKYLFRKEGQNVTLSCEQNLNHDAMYWYRQDPGQGLRLIYYSQIVNDFQKGDIAEGYSVSREKKESFPLTVTSAQKNPTAFYLCASSIGAGGGTEAFFGQGTRLTVV.

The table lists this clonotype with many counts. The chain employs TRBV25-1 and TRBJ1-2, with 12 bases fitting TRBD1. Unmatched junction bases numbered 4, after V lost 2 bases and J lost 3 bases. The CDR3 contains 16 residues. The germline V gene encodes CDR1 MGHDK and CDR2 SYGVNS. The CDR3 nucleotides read TGTGCCAGCAGTGAACAAGGGACAGGGGGCGACTATGGCTACACCTTC. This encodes CASSEQGTGGDYGYTF.

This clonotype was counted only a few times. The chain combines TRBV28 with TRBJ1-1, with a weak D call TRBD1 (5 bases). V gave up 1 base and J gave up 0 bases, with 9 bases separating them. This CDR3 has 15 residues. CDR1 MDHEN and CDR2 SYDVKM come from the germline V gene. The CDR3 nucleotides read TGTGCCAGCAGTTTATTGGGGACCTTGAACACTGAAGCTTTCTTT. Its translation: CASSLLGTLNTEAFF.

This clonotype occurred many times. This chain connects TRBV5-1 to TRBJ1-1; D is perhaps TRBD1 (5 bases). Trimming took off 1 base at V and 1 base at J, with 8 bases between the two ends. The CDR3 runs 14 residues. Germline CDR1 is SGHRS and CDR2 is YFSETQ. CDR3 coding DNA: TGCGCCAGCAGCTTGACAGGAGGGAACACTGAAGCTTTCTTT. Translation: CASSLTGGNTEAFF. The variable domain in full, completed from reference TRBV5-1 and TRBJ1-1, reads KAGVTQTPRYLIKTRGQQVTLSCSPISGHRSVSWYQQTPGQGLQFLFEYFSETQRNKGNFPGRFSGRQFSNSRSEMNVSTLELGDSALYLCASSLTGGNTEAFFGQGTRLTVV.

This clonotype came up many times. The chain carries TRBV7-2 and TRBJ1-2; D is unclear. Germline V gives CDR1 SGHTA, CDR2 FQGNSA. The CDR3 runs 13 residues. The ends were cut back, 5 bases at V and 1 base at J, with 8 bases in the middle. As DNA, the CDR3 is TGTGCCAGCAGCCAAAACCTTAACTATGGCTACACCTTC. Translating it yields CASSQNLNYGYTF.

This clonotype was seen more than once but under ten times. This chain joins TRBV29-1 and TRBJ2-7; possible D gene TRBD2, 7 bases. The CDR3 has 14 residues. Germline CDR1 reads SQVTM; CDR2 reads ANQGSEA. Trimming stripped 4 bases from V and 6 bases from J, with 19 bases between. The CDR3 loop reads CSVGGAGRSGEQYF. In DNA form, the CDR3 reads TGCAGCGTTGGGGGGGCCGGGAGGTCGGGCGAGCAGTACTTC.

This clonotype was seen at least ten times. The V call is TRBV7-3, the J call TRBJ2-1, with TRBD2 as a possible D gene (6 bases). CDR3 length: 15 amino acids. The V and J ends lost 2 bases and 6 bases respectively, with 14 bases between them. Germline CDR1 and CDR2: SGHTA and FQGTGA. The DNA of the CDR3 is TGTGCCAGCAGCTTAGAAGGAGGGAGCTTCAATGAGCAGTTCTTC. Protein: CASSLEGGSFNEQFF.

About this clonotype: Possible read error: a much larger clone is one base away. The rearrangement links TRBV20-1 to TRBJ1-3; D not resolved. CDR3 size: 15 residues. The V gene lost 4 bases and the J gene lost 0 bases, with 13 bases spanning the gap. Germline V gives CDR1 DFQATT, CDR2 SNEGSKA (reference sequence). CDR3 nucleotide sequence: TGCAGTGCTAAAGGAAAGCTAGACTCTGGAAACACCATATATTTT. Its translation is CSAKGKLDSGNTIYF.

CDR3 bases: TGTGCCAGCAGCCGTACGACGCAGGGTTATGGCTACACCTTC. It translates to CASSRTTQGYGYTF. This chain links TRBV11-2 with TRBJ1-2, with D tentatively TRBD1 (5 bases). Germline CDR1 is SGHAT and CDR2 is FQNNGV. V was cut by 5 bases and J by 5 bases, with 15 bases left in between. This CDR3 comprises 14 residues.

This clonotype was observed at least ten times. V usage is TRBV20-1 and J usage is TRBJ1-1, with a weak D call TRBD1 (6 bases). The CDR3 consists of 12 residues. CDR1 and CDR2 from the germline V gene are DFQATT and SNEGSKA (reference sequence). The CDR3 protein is CRGGGGRTEAFF. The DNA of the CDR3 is TGCAGGGGGGGAGGGGGGAGAACTGAAGCTTTCTTT.

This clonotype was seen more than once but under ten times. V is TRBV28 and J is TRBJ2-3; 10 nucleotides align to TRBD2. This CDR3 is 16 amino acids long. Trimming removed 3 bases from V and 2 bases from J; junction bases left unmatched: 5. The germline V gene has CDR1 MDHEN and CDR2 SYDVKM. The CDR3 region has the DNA TGTGCCAGCAGTTTCCCTCTAGCGGGGGACACAGATACGCAGTATTTT. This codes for CASSFPLAGDTDTQYF.

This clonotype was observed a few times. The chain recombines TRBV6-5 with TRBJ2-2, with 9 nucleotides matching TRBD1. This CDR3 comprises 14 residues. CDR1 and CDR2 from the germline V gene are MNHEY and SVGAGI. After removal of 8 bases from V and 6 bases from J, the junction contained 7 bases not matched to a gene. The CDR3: CASAADRGPGELFF. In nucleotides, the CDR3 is TGTGCCAGCGCCGCGGACAGGGGCCCCGGGGAGCTGTTTTTT.

The CDR3 DNA follows: TGTGCCAGCAGTCCCCCCGGGACTAGCGGGACGATAAGAACCTACGAGCAGTACTTC. Encoded protein: CASSPPGTSGTIRTYEQYF. The V gene is TRBV6-2 or TRBV6-3, the J gene TRBJ2-7, with TRBD2 matching over 13 bases. Germline CDR1 is MNHEY and CDR2 is SVGEGT. V gave up 5 bases and J gave up 2 bases; unmatched junction bases: 15. The CDR3 extends over 19 amino acids.

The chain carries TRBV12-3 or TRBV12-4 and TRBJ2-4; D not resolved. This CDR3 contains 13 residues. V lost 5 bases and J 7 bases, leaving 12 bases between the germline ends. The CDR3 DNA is TGTGCCAGCAGTCCCCCCTCAGCGAACATTCAGTACTTC. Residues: CASSPPSANIQYF.

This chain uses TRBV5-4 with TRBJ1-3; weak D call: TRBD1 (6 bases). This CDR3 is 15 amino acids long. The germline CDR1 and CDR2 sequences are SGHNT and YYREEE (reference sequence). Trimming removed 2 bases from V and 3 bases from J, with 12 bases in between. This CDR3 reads CASSFGGRYGNTIYF. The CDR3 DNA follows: TGTGCCAGCAGCTTTGGGGGCCGGTATGGAAACACCATATATTTT.

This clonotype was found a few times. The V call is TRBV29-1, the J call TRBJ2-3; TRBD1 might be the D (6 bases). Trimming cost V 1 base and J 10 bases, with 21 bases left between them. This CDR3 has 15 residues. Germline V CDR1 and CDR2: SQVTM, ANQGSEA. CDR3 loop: CSVEVPGHHAGAQYF. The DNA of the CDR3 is TGCAGCGTTGAAGTTCCGGGACATCATGCAGGAGCGCAGTATTTT.